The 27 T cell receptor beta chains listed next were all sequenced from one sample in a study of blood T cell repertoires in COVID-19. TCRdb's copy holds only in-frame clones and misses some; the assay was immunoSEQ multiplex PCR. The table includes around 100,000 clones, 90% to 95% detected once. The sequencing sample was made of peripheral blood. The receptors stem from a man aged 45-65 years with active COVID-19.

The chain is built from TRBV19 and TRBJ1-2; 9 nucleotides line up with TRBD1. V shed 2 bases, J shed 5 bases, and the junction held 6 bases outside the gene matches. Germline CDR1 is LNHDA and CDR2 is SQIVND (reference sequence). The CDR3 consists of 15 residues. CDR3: CASSITSQGAYGYTF. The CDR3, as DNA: TGTGCCAGTAGTATAACGTCACAGGGGGCTTATGGCTACACCTTC.

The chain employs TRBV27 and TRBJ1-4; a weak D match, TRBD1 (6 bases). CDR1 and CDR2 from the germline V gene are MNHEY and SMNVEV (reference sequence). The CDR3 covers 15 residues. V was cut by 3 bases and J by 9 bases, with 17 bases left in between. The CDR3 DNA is TGTGCCAGCAGTTTGAGGGGGTCTCCTCCACAAAAACTGTTTTTT. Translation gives CASSLRGSPPQKLFF.

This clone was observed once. DNA for the CDR3: TGCGCCAGCAGCAGGGAGGGGCGTGCAACTAATGAAAAACTGTTTTTT. Translation gives CASSREGRATNEKLFF. The rearrangement joins TRBV5-1 to TRBJ1-4; D perhaps matches TRBD1 (5 bases). In germline, CDR1 is SGHRS, CDR2 YFSETQ. The CDR3 runs 16 residues. The germline V and J ends were trimmed by 4 bases and 0 bases, with 13 bases remaining between them.

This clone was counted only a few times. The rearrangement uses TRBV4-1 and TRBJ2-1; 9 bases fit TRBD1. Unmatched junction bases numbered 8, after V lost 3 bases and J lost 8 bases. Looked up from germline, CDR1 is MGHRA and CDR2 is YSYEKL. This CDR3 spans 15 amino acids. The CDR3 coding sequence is TGCGCCAGCAGCCAGGGACAGGGTTTAGGGGATGAGCAGTTCTTC. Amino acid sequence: CASSQGQGLGDEQFF.

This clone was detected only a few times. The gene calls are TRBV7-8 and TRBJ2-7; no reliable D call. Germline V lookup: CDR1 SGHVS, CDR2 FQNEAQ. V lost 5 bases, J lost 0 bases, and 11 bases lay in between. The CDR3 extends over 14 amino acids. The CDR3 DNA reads TGTGCCAGCAGCGGATCACGGAGCTCCTACGAGCAGTACGTC. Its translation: CASSGSRSSYEQYV.

CDR3 nucleotides: TGTGCCAGTAGTCCCGACAGAAAAGAGACCCAGTACTTC. Amino acid sequence: CASSPDRKETQYF. The chain recombines TRBV19 with TRBJ2-5, with D tentatively TRBD1 (5 bases). Germline V lookup: CDR1 LNHDA, CDR2 SQIVND (reference sequence). V lost 5 bases, J lost 3 bases, and 10 bases lay in between. The CDR3 spans 13 residues.

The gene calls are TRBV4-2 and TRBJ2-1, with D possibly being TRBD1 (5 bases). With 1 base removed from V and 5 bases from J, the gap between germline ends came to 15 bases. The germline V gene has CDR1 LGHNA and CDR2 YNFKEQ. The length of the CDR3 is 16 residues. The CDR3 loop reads CASSQAERAGNNEQFF. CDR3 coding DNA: TGTGCCAGCAGCCAAGCCGAACGGGCAGGGAACAATGAGCAGTTCTTC.

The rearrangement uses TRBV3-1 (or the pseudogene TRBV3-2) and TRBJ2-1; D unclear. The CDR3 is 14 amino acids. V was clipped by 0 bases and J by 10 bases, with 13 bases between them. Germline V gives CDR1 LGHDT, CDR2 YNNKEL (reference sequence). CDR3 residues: CASSQDQSVEEQFF. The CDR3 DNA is TGTGCCAGCAGCCAAGACCAATCGGTCGAAGAGCAGTTCTTC.

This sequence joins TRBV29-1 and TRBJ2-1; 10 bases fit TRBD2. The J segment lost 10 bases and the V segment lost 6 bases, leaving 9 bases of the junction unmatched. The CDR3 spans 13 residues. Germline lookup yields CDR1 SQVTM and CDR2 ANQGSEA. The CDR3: CSVGLATQSEQFF. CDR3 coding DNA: TGCAGCGTGGGACTAGCGACCCAATCCGAGCAGTTCTTC.

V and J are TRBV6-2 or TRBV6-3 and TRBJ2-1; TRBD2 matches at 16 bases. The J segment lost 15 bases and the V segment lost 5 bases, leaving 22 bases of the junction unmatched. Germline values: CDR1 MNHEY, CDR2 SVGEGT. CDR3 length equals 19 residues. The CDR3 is CASSRPASGLAGGPSTLFF. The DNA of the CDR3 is TGTGCCAGCAGTCGCCCCGCCTCGGGACTAGCGGGGGGGCCGTCTACCCTGTTCTTC.

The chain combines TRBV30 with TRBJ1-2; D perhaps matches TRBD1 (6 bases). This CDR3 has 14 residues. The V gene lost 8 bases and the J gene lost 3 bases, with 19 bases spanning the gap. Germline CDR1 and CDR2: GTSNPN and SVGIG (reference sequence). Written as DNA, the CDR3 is TGTGCCCTCATTCCCTCAGGGGAACACTATGGCTACACCTTC. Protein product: CALIPSGEHYGYTF.

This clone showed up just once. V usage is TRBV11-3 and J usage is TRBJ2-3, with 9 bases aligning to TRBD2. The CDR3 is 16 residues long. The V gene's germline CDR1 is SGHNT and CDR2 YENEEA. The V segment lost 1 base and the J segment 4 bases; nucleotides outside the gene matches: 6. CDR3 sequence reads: CASSLGGGRAADTQYF. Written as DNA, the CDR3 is TGTGCCAGCAGCTTAGGCGGCGGGAGGGCGGCAGATACGCAGTATTTT.

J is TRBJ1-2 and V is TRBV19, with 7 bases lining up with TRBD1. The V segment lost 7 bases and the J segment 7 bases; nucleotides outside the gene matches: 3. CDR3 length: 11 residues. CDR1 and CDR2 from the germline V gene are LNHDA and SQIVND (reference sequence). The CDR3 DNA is TGTGCCAGTAAAGGGGGCTTTGGCTACACCTTC. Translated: CASKGGFGYTF.

The CDR3 region has the DNA TGTGCCAGCTCACCACGGGCAGGGGGGACTGAAGCTTTCTTT. Encoded protein: CASSPRAGGTEAFF. This chain joins TRBV18 and TRBJ1-1, with 7 positions matching TRBD1. From germline, CDR1 is KGHSH and CDR2 LQKENI. CDR3 length: 14 residues. V dropped 1 base and J dropped 5; count of bases not matched to a gene: 4.

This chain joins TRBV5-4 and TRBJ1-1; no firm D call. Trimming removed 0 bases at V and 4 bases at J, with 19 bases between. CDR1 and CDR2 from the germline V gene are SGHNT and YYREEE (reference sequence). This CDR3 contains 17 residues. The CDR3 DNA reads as TGTGCCAGCAGCTTGGTTGCGGGTCCGAGTGTGGGCACTGAAGCTTTCTTT. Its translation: CASSLVAGPSVGTEAFF.

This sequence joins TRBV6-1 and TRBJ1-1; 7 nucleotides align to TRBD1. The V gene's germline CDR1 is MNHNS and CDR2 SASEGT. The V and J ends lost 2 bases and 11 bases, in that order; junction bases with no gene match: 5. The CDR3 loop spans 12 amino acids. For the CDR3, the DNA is TGTGCCAGCAGTGAAAGGGGACAGCAGGCTTTCTTT. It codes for CASSERGQQAFF.

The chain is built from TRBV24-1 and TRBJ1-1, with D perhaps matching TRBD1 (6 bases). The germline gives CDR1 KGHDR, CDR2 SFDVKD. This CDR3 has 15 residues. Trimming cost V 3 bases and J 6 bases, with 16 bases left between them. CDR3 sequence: CATSDGNGQLSEAFF. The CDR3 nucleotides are TGTGCCACCAGTGATGGAAACGGACAGTTGTCTGAAGCTTTCTTT.

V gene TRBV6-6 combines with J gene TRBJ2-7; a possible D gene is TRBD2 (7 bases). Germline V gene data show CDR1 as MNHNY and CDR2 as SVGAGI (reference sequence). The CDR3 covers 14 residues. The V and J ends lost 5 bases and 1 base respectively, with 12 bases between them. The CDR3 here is CASSLGGASYEQYV. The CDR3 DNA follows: TGTGCCAGCAGTCTAGGGGGGGCTTCCTACGAGCAGTACGTC.

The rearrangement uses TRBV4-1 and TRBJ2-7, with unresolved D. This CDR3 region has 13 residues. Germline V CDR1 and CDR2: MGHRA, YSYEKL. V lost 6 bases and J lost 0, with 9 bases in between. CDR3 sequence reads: CASSTSTSYEQYF. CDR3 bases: TGCGCCAGCAGTACCAGTACCTCCTACGAGCAGTACTTC.

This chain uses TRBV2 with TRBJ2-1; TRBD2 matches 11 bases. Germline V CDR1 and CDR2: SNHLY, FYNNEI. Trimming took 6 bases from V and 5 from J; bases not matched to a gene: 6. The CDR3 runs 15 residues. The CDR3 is CASSPTSGANNEQFF. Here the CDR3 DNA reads TGTGCCAGCAGCCCGACTAGCGGGGCGAACAATGAGCAGTTCTTC.

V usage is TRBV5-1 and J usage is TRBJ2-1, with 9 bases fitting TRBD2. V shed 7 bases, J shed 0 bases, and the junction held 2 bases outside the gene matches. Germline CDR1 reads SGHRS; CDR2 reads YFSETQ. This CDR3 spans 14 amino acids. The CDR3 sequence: CASGSGSSYNEQFF. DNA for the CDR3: TGCGCCAGCGGTAGCGGGAGCTCCTACAATGAGCAGTTCTTC.

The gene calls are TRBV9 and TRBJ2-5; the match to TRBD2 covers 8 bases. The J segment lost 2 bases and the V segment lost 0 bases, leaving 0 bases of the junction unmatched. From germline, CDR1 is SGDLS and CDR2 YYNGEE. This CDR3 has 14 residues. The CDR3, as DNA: TGTGCCAGCAGCGTAGTAGCGGGACAAGAGACCCAGTACTTC. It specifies CASSVVAGQETQYF.

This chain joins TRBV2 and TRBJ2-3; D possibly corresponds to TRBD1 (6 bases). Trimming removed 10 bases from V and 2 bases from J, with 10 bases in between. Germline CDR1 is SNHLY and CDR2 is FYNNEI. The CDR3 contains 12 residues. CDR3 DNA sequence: TGTGCCACAGGACAGATCACAGATACGCAGTATTTT. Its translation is CATGQITDTQYF.

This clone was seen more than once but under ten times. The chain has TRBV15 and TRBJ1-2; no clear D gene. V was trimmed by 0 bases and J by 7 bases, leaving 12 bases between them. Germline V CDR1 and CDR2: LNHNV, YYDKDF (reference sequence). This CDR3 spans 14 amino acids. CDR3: CATSRENGVLGYTF. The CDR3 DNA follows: TGTGCCACCAGCAGAGAAAATGGAGTTCTTGGCTACACCTTC.

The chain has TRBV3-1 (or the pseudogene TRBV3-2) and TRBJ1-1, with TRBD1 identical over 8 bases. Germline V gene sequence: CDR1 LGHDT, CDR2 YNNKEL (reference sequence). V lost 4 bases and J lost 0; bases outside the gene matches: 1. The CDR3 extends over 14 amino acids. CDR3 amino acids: CASSLGQVNTEAFF. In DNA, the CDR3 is TGTGCCAGCAGCCTGGGACAGGTGAACACTGAAGCTTTCTTT.

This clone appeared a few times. Here the CDR3 DNA reads TGTGCCAGCAGTCCGACACGGGTTAGCGGACAGCCCCAGCATTTT. Amino acids: CASSPTRVSGQPQHF. The chain carries TRBV2 and TRBJ1-5; D remains unclear. V was clipped by 5 bases and J by 7 bases, with 18 bases between them. Germline loops: CDR1 SNHLY, CDR2 FYNNEI. The length of the CDR3 is 15 residues.

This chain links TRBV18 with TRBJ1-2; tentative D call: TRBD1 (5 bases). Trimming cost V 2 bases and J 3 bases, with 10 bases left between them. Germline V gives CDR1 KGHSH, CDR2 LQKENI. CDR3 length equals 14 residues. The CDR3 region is CASSPAGGDYGYTF. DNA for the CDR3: TGTGCCAGCTCACCAGCCGGGGGTGACTATGGCTACACCTTC.